What follows describes a single TCR beta chain. The antigen is not known. The data originate from a study of T cell responses to AZD1222 COVID-19 vaccine. Only in-frame clones appear in the TCRdb table, and some are missing; sequencing was by immunoSEQ multiplex PCR. The table has more than 85,000 clones, 94% seen once. CDR1 LGHDT and CDR2 YNNKEL come from the germline V gene (reference sequence). V was trimmed by 4 bases and J by 1 base, leaving 8 bases between them. The CDR3 runs 13 residues. Second-dose groups at about 4 or about 12 weeks were pooled. Study observations and caveats: Following two doses of AZD1222, Spike-specific TCR breadth and depth rose. Epitopes outside B.1.351 and B.1.1.7 mutated regions reportedly drew nearly half of spike TCRs. The donors showed a predominance of white British ancestry and of females, with possible underestimation of clonal diversity.

The V call is TRBV3-1 (or the pseudogene TRBV3-2), the J call TRBJ2-7, with no clear D. The TCR comes from an adult who received the AZD1222 COVID-19 vaccine. Sequenced material: peripheral blood, taken 28 days after the second AZD1222 dose. CDR3 residues: CASSPPISYEQYF. Written as DNA, the CDR3 is TGTGCCAGCAGCCCTCCTATATCCTACGAGCAGTACTTC.